This passage covers 13 T cell receptor beta chains from one sample sequenced in a study of T cell repertoires in cytomegalovirus infection (dated by TCRdb to about 2019). TCRdb records Illumina HiSeq 1500 as the sequencer. TCRdb reprocessing: public reads trimmed at Q25 with fastp, clones called with MiXCR, in-frame beta chains kept. Identical CDR3 protein sequences are pooled into one entry, listed with their most common genes and DNA. Recorded for this sample are some 700,000 distinct CDR3 sequences; around 32% of them occurred a single time. The ten largest account for around a sixth of the sample. Antigen specificity for these receptors is unknown. The treatment or condition label here, explained by the study, means: in vitro stimulation with specific CMV peptide epitopes to enrich CMV-specific T cells. The sequences come from cultured PBMCs, collected from culture after CMV antigen stimulation. These receptors were obtained from a human donor in good health (CMV status not recorded). Some clones in this sample may be carry-over from other donors' samples.

The CDR3 sequence is CASTRRADSGELFF. The CDR3 nucleotides are TGTGCCAGTACCAGAAGGGCGGATTCCGGGGAGCTGTTTTTT. The chain couples TRBV19 to TRBJ2-2; D unclear. CDR3 length equals 14 residues. V gave up 7 bases and J gave up 6 bases, with 15 bases separating them. The germline gives CDR1 LNHDA, CDR2 SQIVND (reference sequence).

This clonotype was observed a few times. The chain is built from TRBV6-5 and TRBJ2-3; D is tentatively TRBD1 or TRBD2 (6 bases each). The CDR3 has 15 residues. Germline V CDR1 and CDR2: MNHEY, SVGAGI. V shed 6 bases and J shed 2 bases, with 15 bases lying between them. The CDR3 DNA reads TGTGCCAGCAGCGGGGGACAAGACCCCACAGATACGCAGTATTTT. This translates into CASSGGQDPTDTQYF.

This clonotype was picked up one time. The chain recombines TRBV7-6 with TRBJ2-7, with D tentatively TRBD1 (7 bases). V lost 5 bases and J 1 base, leaving 15 bases between the germline ends. Germline CDR1 SGHVS, CDR2 FNYEAQ. This CDR3 spans 15 amino acids. This CDR3 is CASSPGDRGSYEQYF. CDR3 coding DNA: TGTGCCAGCAGCCCGGGGGACAGAGGATCCTACGAGCAGTACTTC.

There are many counts of this clonotype. The rearrangement links TRBV11-1 to TRBJ2-1, with 9 bases matching TRBD2. The length of the CDR3 is 15 residues. The ends lost 5 bases at V and 6 bases at J; junction bases unmatched: 8. Germline V gene sequence: CDR1 SGHAT, CDR2 FQDESV (reference sequence). DNA for the CDR3: TGTGCCAGCAGCCCGAGCGGGGGGTACGGCAATGAGCAGTTCTTC. Its translation: CASSPSGGYGNEQFF. The complete variable domain, with remaining parts taken from reference TRBV11-1 and TRBJ2-1, reads EAEVAQSPRYKITEKSQAVAFWCDPISGHATLYWYRQILGQGPELLVQFQDESVVDDSQLPKDRFSAERLKGVDSTLKIQPAELGDSAMYLCASSPSGGYGNEQFFGPGTRLTVL.

This chain joins TRBV10-2 and TRBJ1-2, with a possible D match to TRBD1 (5 bases). The CDR3 has 15 amino acids. Per the germline V gene, CDR1 is WSHSY and CDR2 is SAAADI. Trimming cost V 0 bases and J 4 bases, with 12 bases left between them. The chain's CDR3 is CASSESRDGAYGYTF. CDR3 bases: TGCGCCAGCAGTGAGTCCCGGGACGGAGCCTATGGCTACACCTTC.

J is TRBJ2-5 and V is TRBV5-1; D may be TRBD1 or TRBD2 (5 bases each). The CDR3 sequence is 13 residues long. CDR1 is SGHRS and CDR2 is YFSETQ in the germline V gene. Trimming removed 0 bases from V and 5 bases from J, with 8 bases in between. The CDR3 sequence is CASSLGGDETQYF. In DNA, the CDR3 is TGCGCCAGCAGCTTGGGAGGGGACGAGACCCAGTACTTC.

On this clonotype: Compared with germline, one end of the junction differs, possibly owing to a read error. V gene TRBV7-2 combines with J gene TRBJ2-1; D remains unclear. This CDR3 has 11 residues. Germline values: CDR1 SGHTA, CDR2 FQGNSA. CDR3 sequence (DNA): TGTGCCAGCAGCTTTATGAAGGAGCAGTTTTTC. Amino acid sequence: CASSFMKEQFF.

V is TRBV11-2 and J is TRBJ1-1; D call uncertain. This CDR3 is 13 amino acids long. V lost 5 bases and J lost 3, with 10 bases in between. From germline, CDR1 is SGHAT and CDR2 FQNNGV. The CDR3 coding sequence is TGTGCCAGCAGCCAGACCCCGGACACTGAAGCTTTCTTT. Encoded protein: CASSQTPDTEAFF.

This clonotype was seen a handful of times. The chain's CDR3 is CASSESPDTQYF. In nucleotides, the CDR3 is TGTGCCAGCAGTGAATCCCCAGATACGCAGTATTTT. The chain is built from TRBV6-1 and TRBJ2-3; D gene ambiguous. The V gene's germline CDR1 is MNHNS and CDR2 SASEGT. This CDR3 is built from 12 residues. The V gene lost 2 bases and the J gene lost 4 bases, with 4 bases spanning the gap.

V usage is TRBV19 and J usage is TRBJ1-2; D might be TRBD1 (6 bases). Germline assignment: CDR1 LNHDA and CDR2 SQIVND (reference sequence). V lost 6 bases, J lost 6 bases, and 20 bases lay in between. The CDR3 has 15 amino acids. CDR3 protein: CASRSLGHLRDGYTF. The CDR3 coding sequence is TGTGCCAGTAGGTCCCTGGGACACCTAAGAGATGGCTACACCTTC.

This clonotype has ten or more counts. This chain joins TRBV7-8 and TRBJ2-3; D gene unclear. The CDR3 length is 16 residues. Germline CDR1 SGHVS, CDR2 FQNEAQ. V was cut by 5 bases and J by 0 bases, with 15 bases left in between. The CDR3 is CASSLVTQSSTDTQYF. The CDR3 DNA follows: TGTGCCAGCAGCCTAGTAACGCAGTCTAGCACAGATACGCAGTATTTT. Variable domain in full (rest from reference TRBV7-8 and TRBJ2-3): GAGVSQSPRYKVAKRGQDVALRCDPISGHVSLFWYQQALGQGPEFLTYFQNEAQLDKSGLPSDRFFAERPEGSVSTLKIQRTQQEDSAVYLCASSLVTQSSTDTQYFGPGTRLTVL.

V is TRBV7-8 and J is TRBJ1-3; D is unclear. Germline CDR1 and CDR2: SGHVS and FQNEAQ. The CDR3 spans 15 residues. Trimming took off 2 bases at V and 4 bases at J, with 12 bases between the two ends. CDR3 sequence: CASSLMGPGGNTIYF. The CDR3 DNA is TGTGCCAGCAGCTTAATGGGTCCGGGAGGAAACACCATATATTTT.

This chain joins TRBV5-8 and TRBJ1-5; D is perhaps TRBD1 (5 bases). Per the germline V gene, CDR1 is SGHTS and CDR2 is YDEGEE. V was clipped by 3 bases and J by 8 bases, with 9 bases between them. CDR3 length: 12 residues. CDR3 coding DNA: TGTGCCAGCAGCTGGGGGGGGAAGCCCCAGCATTTT. It is translated as CASSWGGKPQHF.